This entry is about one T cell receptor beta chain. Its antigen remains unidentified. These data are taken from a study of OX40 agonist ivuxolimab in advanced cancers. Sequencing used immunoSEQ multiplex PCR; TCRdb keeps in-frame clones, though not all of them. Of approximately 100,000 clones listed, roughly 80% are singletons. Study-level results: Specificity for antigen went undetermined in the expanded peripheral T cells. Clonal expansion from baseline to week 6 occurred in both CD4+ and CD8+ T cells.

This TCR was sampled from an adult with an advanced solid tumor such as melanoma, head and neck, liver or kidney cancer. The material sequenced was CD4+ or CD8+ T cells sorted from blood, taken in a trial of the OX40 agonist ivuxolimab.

The CDR3 nucleotides are TGTGCCAGCAGCCCGACGTTCACAGATACGCAGTATTTT. Amino acid sequence: CASSPTFTDTQYF. The chain recombines TRBV7-9 with TRBJ2-3; D not resolved. Germline V gene lookup returns CDR1 SEHNR and CDR2 FQNEAQ (reference sequence). The CDR3 loop spans 13 amino acids. The germline V and J ends were trimmed by 5 bases and 2 bases, with 8 bases remaining between them.